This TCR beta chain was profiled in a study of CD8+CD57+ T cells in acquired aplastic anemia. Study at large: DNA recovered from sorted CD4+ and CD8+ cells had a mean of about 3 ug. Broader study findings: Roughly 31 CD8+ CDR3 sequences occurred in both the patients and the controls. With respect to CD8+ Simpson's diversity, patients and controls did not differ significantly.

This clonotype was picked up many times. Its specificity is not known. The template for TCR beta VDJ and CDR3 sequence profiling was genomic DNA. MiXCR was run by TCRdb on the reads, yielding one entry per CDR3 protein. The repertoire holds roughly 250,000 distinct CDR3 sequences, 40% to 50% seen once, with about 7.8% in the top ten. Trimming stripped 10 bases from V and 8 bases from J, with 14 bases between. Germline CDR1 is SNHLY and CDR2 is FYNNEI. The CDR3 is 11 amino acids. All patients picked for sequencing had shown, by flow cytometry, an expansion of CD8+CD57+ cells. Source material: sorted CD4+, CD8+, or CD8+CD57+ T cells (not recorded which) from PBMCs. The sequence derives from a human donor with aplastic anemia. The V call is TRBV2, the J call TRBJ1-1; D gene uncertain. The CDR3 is CATEGNAEAFF. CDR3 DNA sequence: TGTGCCACCGAGGGAAATGCGGAAGCTTTCTTT.